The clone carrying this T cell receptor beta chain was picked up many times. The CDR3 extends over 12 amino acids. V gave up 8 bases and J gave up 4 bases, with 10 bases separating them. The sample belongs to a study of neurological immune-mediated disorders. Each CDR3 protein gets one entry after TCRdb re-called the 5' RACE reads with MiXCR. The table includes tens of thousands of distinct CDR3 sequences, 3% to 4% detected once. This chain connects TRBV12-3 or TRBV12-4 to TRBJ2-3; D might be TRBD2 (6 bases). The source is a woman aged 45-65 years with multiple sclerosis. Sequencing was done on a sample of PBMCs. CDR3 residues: CASGGAADTQYF. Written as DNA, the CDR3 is TGTGCCAGCGGAGGGGCTGCAGATACGCAGTATTTT.